The 32 T cell receptor beta chains reported below all come from one sample, sequenced in a study of glioma-infiltrating T cells. The iRepertoire nested amplicon-rescue multiplex PCR amplified TCR alpha and beta CDR3s from RNA. TCRdb redid the calling of the multiplex PCR reads with MiXCR, one entry per CDR3 protein. The data hold under 200,000 distinct CDR3 sequences, with around 45% observed a single time. The specimen sequenced was glioma tissue, nonneoplastic brain tissue, or PBMCs (not recorded which). These receptors were obtained from a human donor with low-grade glioma or glioblastoma, undergoing nonglioma brain surgery, or in good health (not recorded which).

This clonotype was seen many times. This rearrangement joins TRBV7-9 to TRBJ1-1; no clear D. Trimming left V 5 bases short and J 1 base short, with 14 bases between. This CDR3 has 15 amino acids. Germline V gene lookup returns CDR1 SEHNR and CDR2 FQNEAQ (reference sequence). CDR3 DNA: TGTGCCAGCAGCCCACCCAGGACCCCGAACACTGAAGCTTTCTTT. Amino acid sequence: CASSPPRTPNTEAFF.

On this clonotype itself: Since no conserved phenylalanine or tryptophan closes the CDR3, a read error is the likely cause. The V call is TRBV28, the J call TRBJ2-1; D gene unclear. V was trimmed by 6 bases and J by 9 bases, leaving 12 bases between them. The CDR3 has 12 amino acids. Germline CDR1 reads MDHEN; CDR2 reads SYDVKM. CDR3 DNA sequence: TGTGCCAGCAGACCAAACTTGGGTGAGCAGTTCCTC. Its translation is CASRPNLGEQFL.

This clonotype was detected many times. V usage is TRBV15 and J usage is TRBJ1-1; D gene uncertain. Germline-derived CDR1 and CDR2 are LNHNV and YYDKDF (reference sequence). CDR3 length: 14 residues. The germline V and J ends were trimmed by 5 bases and 1 base, with 11 bases remaining between them. The CDR3 reads CATSSPETNTEAFF. CDR3 coding DNA: TGTGCCACCAGCTCCCCAGAGACGAACACTGAAGCTTTCTTT.

In DNA, the CDR3 is TGCGCCAGCGACGCTAGCGGGAACCTCAATGAGCAGTTCTTC. Translating gives CASDASGNLNEQFF. The rearrangement joins TRBV5-1 to TRBJ2-1, with 9 bases that match TRBD2. The CDR3 contains 14 residues. The germline CDR1 and CDR2 sequences are SGHRS and YFSETQ. With V trimmed by 7 bases and J by 6 bases, 8 bases remained unmatched.

This clonotype was observed a handful of times. The chain employs TRBV24-1 and TRBJ1-1; a possible D gene is TRBD1 (6 bases). Germline CDR1 KGHDR, CDR2 SFDVKD. The CDR3 sequence is 14 residues long. The ends were cut back, 3 bases at V and 3 bases at J, with 10 bases in the middle. The CDR3 here is CATSDGGADTEAFF. In DNA, the CDR3 is TGTGCCACCAGTGATGGGGGGGCCGACACTGAAGCTTTCTTT.

A note on this clonotype: One end of the junction varies from germline; a read error may be responsible. V is TRBV6-1 and J is TRBJ1-1; D remains ambiguous. Germline CDR1 reads MNHNS; CDR2 reads SASEGT. The CDR3 length is 14 residues. CDR3 loop: CASIETRIWTESFF. The CDR3 DNA reads TGTGCCAGCATTGAAACCAGGATCTGGACTGAATCTTTCTTT.

In regard to this clonotype: With a much larger clone just one base away, this may be a read error. The chain links TRBV6-2 or TRBV6-3 to TRBJ2-5, with unresolved D. This CDR3 comprises 12 residues. From germline, CDR1 is MNHEY and CDR2 SVGEGT. CDR3 sequence: CARSYLGETQYF. In DNA, the CDR3 is TGTGCCAGAAGTTATTTGGGAGAGACCCAGTACTTC.

The V gene is TRBV20-1, the J gene TRBJ1-4; D unclear. Trimming pared 4 bases from V and 7 bases from J, leaving 16 bases between. CDR3 length: 14 residues. The germline gives CDR1 DFQATT, CDR2 SNEGSKA (reference sequence). CDR3 protein: CSAIYSAGSEKLFF. Here the CDR3 DNA reads TGCAGTGCTATCTACAGTGCAGGTAGTGAAAAACTGTTTTTT.

Only a few counts were recorded for this clonotype. This rearrangement joins TRBV20-1 to TRBJ2-3; a possible D gene is TRBD1 (5 bases). The CDR3 contains 14 residues. From germline, CDR1 is DFQATT and CDR2 SNEGSKA (reference sequence). Trimming removed 0 bases at V and 3 bases at J, with 10 bases between. CDR3 sequence reads: CSARDLGATDTQYF. In nucleotides, the CDR3 is TGCAGTGCTAGAGATCTAGGGGCGACAGATACGCAGTATTTT.

This clonotype was seen many times. CDR3 loop: CASSEGPPTYEQYF. CDR3 coding DNA: TGTGCCAGCAGCGAGGGACCGCCGACCTACGAGCAGTACTTC. This chain joins TRBV28 and TRBJ2-7, with D perhaps TRBD1 or TRBD2 (5 bases each). The CDR3 is made up of 14 amino acids. Between the trimmed V and J ends, which lost 6 bases and 2 bases, there was a span of 14 bases. Germline assignment: CDR1 MDHEN and CDR2 SYDVKM.

This sequence joins TRBV5-4 and TRBJ2-7; the match to TRBD2 covers 8 bases. The CDR3 is made up of 14 amino acids. The germline gives CDR1 SGHNT, CDR2 YYREEE (reference sequence). V lost 6 bases to trimming and J lost 7 bases; unmatched junction nucleotides: 12. Written as DNA, the CDR3 is TGTGCCAGCACCCTTAAGGTAGCGGGAAATGAGCAGTACTTC. It is translated as CASTLKVAGNEQYF.

This clonotype was seen many times. The genes are TRBV12-3 or TRBV12-4 and TRBJ1-1, with D hard to call. V was pared by 2 bases and J by 0 bases, with 7 bases between. The CDR3 totals 14 residues. The CDR3 bases are TGTGCCAGCAGTTTAATGGGGATGAACACTGAAGCTTTCTTT. This gives the protein CASSLMGMNTEAFF.

The chain employs TRBV19 and TRBJ2-1; D remains ambiguous. V gave up 2 bases and J gave up 7 bases, with 15 bases separating them. The CDR3 is 15 residues long. CDR1 is LNHDA and CDR2 is SQIVND in the germline V gene (reference sequence). CDR3 in amino acids: CASSISAQVANEQFF. For the CDR3, the DNA is TGTGCCAGTAGTATATCCGCGCAGGTGGCGAATGAGCAGTTCTTC.

This clonotype came up a few times. This clone may be a read error of a much larger clone one base away. The gene calls are TRBV2 and TRBJ2-1, with 10 nucleotides matching TRBD2. Germline values: CDR1 SNHLY, CDR2 FYNNEI. Losses at the gene ends were 10 bases for V and 4 bases for J; bases not matched to a gene: 7. The CDR3 length is 14 residues. The CDR3 nucleotides are TGTGCCATCAGAGCGGGGGGGGCTTACAATGAGCAGTTCTTC. This gives the protein CAIRAGGAYNEQFF.

This clonotype has at least ten counts. The chain links TRBV28 to TRBJ2-7; D is tentatively TRBD1 or TRBD2 (5 bases each). The CDR3 loop spans 13 amino acids. Trimming cost V 6 bases and J 2 bases, with 11 bases left between them. Germline V gene lookup returns CDR1 MDHEN and CDR2 SYDVKM. Written as DNA, the CDR3 is TGTGCCAGCAGGCCGGGGCCCACCTACGAGCAGTACTTC. This gives the protein CASRPGPTYEQYF.

The chain links TRBV12-3 or TRBV12-4 to TRBJ2-2; D is unresolved. Trimming pared 8 bases from V and 4 bases from J, leaving 11 bases between. There are 13 residues in the CDR3. The CDR3, as DNA: TGTGCCAGCGGAAGCGCTTTCACCGGGGAGCTGTTTTTT. Amino acids: CASGSAFTGELFF.

Turning to this clonotype: Possible read error: a much larger clone is one base away. The V gene is TRBV2, the J gene TRBJ1-6; D call uncertain. The CDR3 is 13 residues long. Germline lookup yields CDR1 SNHLY and CDR2 FYNNEI. The CDR3 here is CASSSVLDSPIHF. The CDR3 region has the DNA TGTGCCAGCAGCTCTGTTCTAGATTCACCCATCCACTTT. The full variable domain, rest sourced from reference TRBV2 and TRBJ1-6, is EPEVTQTPSHQVTQMGQEVILRCVPISNHLYFYWYRQILGQKVEFLVSFYNNEISEKSEIFDDQFSVERPDGSNFTLKIRSTKLEDSAMYFCASSSVLDSPIHFGNGTRLTVT.

This clonotype was counted at least ten times. V gene TRBV28 combines with J gene TRBJ2-1; 7 bases align to TRBD2. V shed 5 bases, J shed 4 bases, and the junction held 11 bases outside the gene matches. This CDR3 region has 16 residues. The germline gives CDR1 MDHEN, CDR2 SYDVKM. In nucleotides, the CDR3 is TGTGCCAGCAGTCCCGGGGGGACCACTAGATACAATGAGCAGTTCTTC. Its protein is CASSPGGTTRYNEQFF.

As concerns this clonotype: Given a much more abundant clone one base away, this may be a read error. The chain recombines TRBV6-6 with TRBJ2-1; D is unresolved. Trimming took off 2 bases at V and 4 bases at J, with 6 bases between the two ends. The CDR3 loop spans 13 amino acids. Germline V gene sequence: CDR1 MNHNY, CDR2 SVGAGI (reference sequence). CDR3 DNA: TGTGCCAGCAGTTACGTGGCGTACAATGAGCAGTTCTTC. Amino acid sequence: CASSYVAYNEQFF.

Note on this clonotype: With a much larger clone just one base away, this may be a read error. V gene TRBV27 combines with J gene TRBJ2-7, with 7 bases aligning to TRBD2. Per the germline V gene, CDR1 is MNHEY and CDR2 is SMNVEV (reference sequence). The junction had 12 bases not matched to a gene; V was cut back by 4 bases and J by 3 bases. CDR3 length equals 16 residues. CDR3 bases: TGTGCCAGCAGTTCAACTAGCGCGATTGCGAACTACGAGCAGTACTTC. Amino acids: CASSSTSAIANYEQYF.

This clonotype was counted at least ten times. The chain links TRBV20-1 to TRBJ2-5; TRBD1 matches 11 bases. V shed 6 bases, J shed 2 bases, and the junction held 5 bases outside the gene matches. The germline CDR1 and CDR2 sequences are DFQATT and SNEGSKA (reference sequence). This CDR3 has 14 amino acids. Written as DNA, the CDR3 is TGCAGTGCCGGGACAGGGGGGCAACAAGAGACCCAGTACTTC. Its protein product is CSAGTGGQQETQYF.

This clonotype was counted ten times or more. The chain couples TRBV4-1 to TRBJ2-6; no reliable D call. The CDR3 runs to 18 residues. Germline V CDR1 and CDR2: MGHRA, YSYEKL. V lost 1 base and J 0 bases, leaving 13 bases between the germline ends. The CDR3 coding sequence is TGCGCCAGCAGCCAAGTTGTGGGAATTAGCTCTGGGGCCAACGTCCTGACTTTC. It is translated as CASSQVVGISSGANVLTF.

This clonotype was seen repeatedly, ten times or more. This sequence joins TRBV6-2 or TRBV6-3 and TRBJ2-4; a weak D match, TRBD1 (6 bases). Trimming removed 6 bases at V and 8 bases at J, with 17 bases between. Germline CDR1 MNHEY, CDR2 SVGEGT. This CDR3 spans 14 amino acids. The DNA of the CDR3 is TGTGCCAGCAGACGACCCGGACAGACAGACATTCAGTACTTC. This codes for CASRRPGQTDIQYF.

The chain employs TRBV28 and TRBJ1-1; D is perhaps TRBD1 (5 bases). Deletions cut 3 bases from V and 11 bases from J, with 19 bases between. CDR1 and CDR2 (germline): MDHEN, SYDVKM. CDR3 size: 14 residues. The CDR3 reads CASSLTVNSEEAFF. DNA of the CDR3: TGTGCCAGCAGTTTGACAGTCAACTCCGAGGAGGCTTTCTTT.

Comments on this clonotype: One end of the junction fails to match germline, which may point to a read error. This chain uses TRBV19 with TRBJ2-3; tentative D call: TRBD2 (6 bases). Germline V gene data show CDR1 as LNHDA and CDR2 as SQIVND (reference sequence). This CDR3 contains 14 residues. The CDR3 DNA reads as TGTGCCAGTGGTTGGGGGGACGGCACAAATACGCAGTATTTT. Its protein product is CASGWGDGTNTQYF.

In regard to this clonotype: A much larger clone differs by one base, so this may be a read error. The chain combines TRBV29-1 with TRBJ1-1; 8 bases match TRBD1. The V segment lost 5 bases and the J segment 3 bases; nucleotides outside the gene matches: 5. This CDR3 spans 13 amino acids. CDR1 and CDR2 (germline): SQVTM, ANQGSEA. CDR3: CSVTTGADTEAFF. Here the CDR3 DNA reads TGCAGCGTTACGACAGGGGCAGACACTGAAGCTTTCTTT.

The count of this clonotype is one. A single base separates this from a much larger clone, so it may be a read error. The rearrangement joins TRBV2 to TRBJ2-1; a weak D match, TRBD2 (5 bases). CDR1 SNHLY and CDR2 FYNNEI come from the germline V gene. Between the trimmed V and J ends, which lost 7 bases and 6 bases, there was a span of 13 bases. This CDR3 contains 13 residues. The CDR3, as DNA: TGTGCCAGCAAGAGACCGGGAAGCAATGAGCAGTTCTTC. Translation gives CASKRPGSNEQFF.

This clonotype came up a few times. The rearrangement links TRBV10-3 to TRBJ2-7, with TRBD2 as a possible D gene (6 bases). The CDR3 consists of 15 residues. Trimming cost V 2 bases and J 0 bases, with 11 bases left between them. Per germline, CDR1 ENHRY and CDR2 SYGVKD. The CDR3 sequence: CAISEPTGLSYEQYF. The CDR3 DNA sequence: TGTGCCATCAGTGAGCCGACGGGACTCTCCTACGAGCAGTACTTC.

The chain combines TRBV14 with TRBJ2-7; 9 bases match TRBD2. The CDR3 is 17 amino acids. With V trimmed by 1 base and J by 0 bases, 7 bases remained unmatched. Germline values: CDR1 SGHDN, CDR2 FVKESK. CDR3 DNA: TGTGCCAGCAGCCAAGGCGGACTAGCGACCTACTCCTACGAGCAGTACTTC. Translated, it gives CASSQGGLATYSYEQYF.

The sample holds many counts of this clonotype. The chain combines TRBV2 with TRBJ1-1, with TRBD1 as a possible D gene (5 bases). Germline V gives CDR1 SNHLY, CDR2 FYNNEI. Trimming cost V 6 bases and J 3 bases, with 11 bases left between them. This CDR3 has 13 amino acids. CDR3 nucleotides: TGTGCCAGCAGCCCGGGGCGAGACACTGAAGCTTTCTTT. It translates to CASSPGRDTEAFF.

Many counts were recorded for this clonotype. The V call is TRBV28, the J call TRBJ2-7; D ambiguous. The CDR3 runs to 12 residues. Per germline, CDR1 MDHEN and CDR2 SYDVKM. V was pared by 2 bases and J by 3 bases, with 5 bases between. CDR3: CASSLVNYEQYF. CDR3 sequence (DNA): TGTGCCAGCAGTTTAGTCAACTACGAGCAGTACTTC.

On this clonotype: A much bigger clone sits one base away, suggesting this may be a read error. The rearrangement joins TRBV28 to TRBJ2-6; no clear D. Germline V gene sequence: CDR1 MDHEN, CDR2 SYDVKM. CDR3 size: 16 residues. The DNA of the CDR3 is TGTGCCAGCAGTTCCACGGATATCTCTTGGGCCAACGTCCTGACTTTC. Translating it yields CASSSTDISWANVLTF.